Each of the 16 T cell receptor beta chains below was sequenced from the same sample in a study of blood T cells in healthy people across ages. A J-beta primer mix and a sample-barcoded 5' primer were used in a second PCR of about 7 to 12 cycles. MiXCR was run by TCRdb on the 5' RACE reads, yielding one entry per CDR3 protein. The data hold fewer than 900,000 distinct CDR3 sequences, with 43% observed a single time. The specimen was blood. These receptors were taken from a woman between 55 and 75 years old in good health.

This clonotype was recorded a few times. The CDR3 sequence is CSASTSGSTYEQYF. Here the CDR3 DNA reads TGCAGTGCGTCGACTAGCGGATCCACCTACGAGCAGTACTTC. This chain joins TRBV20-1 and TRBJ2-5; 9 bases fit TRBD2. The DNA end lines up better with TRBJ2-7; the J call may be wrong. Germline V gene data show CDR1 as DFQATT and CDR2 as SNEGSKA (reference sequence). This CDR3 comprises 14 residues.

The rearrangement joins TRBV11-2 to TRBJ2-1; perhaps D is TRBD1 or TRBD2 (5 bases each). The CDR3 has 17 residues. Germline CDR1 reads SGHAT; CDR2 reads FQNNGV. V gave up 3 bases and J gave up 7 bases, with 22 bases separating them. The CDR3 coding sequence is TGTGCCAGCAGCTTTCGGGGCGCGGGCTTCCCTCGGAATGAGCAGTTCTTC. The encoded protein is CASSFRGAGFPRNEQFF.

This chain connects TRBV11-2 to TRBJ2-5, with D maybe TRBD1 (6 bases). Germline CDR1 SGHAT, CDR2 FQNNGV. V was clipped by 1 base and J by 3 bases, with 12 bases between them. This CDR3 comprises 15 residues. Here the CDR3 DNA reads TGTGCCAGCAGCTTAGTTGGACAGCGAGAAGAGACCCAGTACTTC. As protein: CASSLVGQREETQYF.

There are a few counts of this clonotype. The genes are TRBV20-1 and TRBJ2-5; 9 nucleotides line up with TRBD2. CDR3 length: 15 amino acids. CDR1 is DFQATT, CDR2 SNEGSKA, per germline (reference sequence). V shed 4 bases and J 0 bases; nucleotides not matched to a gene: 6. CDR3 sequence (DNA): TGCAGTGCTATTTTTCTAGCGGGATACCAAGAGACCCAGTACTTC. Its protein is CSAIFLAGYQETQYF.

The chain couples TRBV28 to TRBJ2-1; a weak D match, TRBD1 (6 bases). V shed 5 bases and J shed 8 bases, with 16 bases lying between them. Germline lookup yields CDR1 MDHEN and CDR2 SYDVKM. The CDR3 loop spans 14 amino acids. DNA of the CDR3: TGTGCCAGCAGTGTGGATCAGGGGTACGATGAGCAGTTCTTC. Translated: CASSVDQGYDEQFF.

This chain connects TRBV20-1 to TRBJ1-5; 9 nucleotides agree with TRBD1. This CDR3 has 15 amino acids. Germline V gene lookup returns CDR1 DFQATT and CDR2 SNEGSKA (reference sequence). With 5 bases clipped from V and 5 bases from J, the junction kept 10 bases outside the gene matches. CDR3 sequence (DNA): TGCAGTGCTGGCACCGGGACAGGGTCGTATCAGCCCCAGCATTTT. Translated, it gives CSAGTGTGSYQPQHF.

The chain combines TRBV7-2 with TRBJ1-5, with D maybe TRBD1 (6 bases). The ends were cut back, 5 bases at V and 10 bases at J, with 12 bases in the middle. This CDR3 is built from 12 residues. CDR1 is SGHTA, CDR2 FQGNSA, per germline. The CDR3 sequence is CASSPGEVPQHF. The CDR3, as DNA: TGTGCCAGCAGCCCAGGGGAGGTACCCCAGCATTTT.

This clonotype was observed a few times. The chain carries TRBV27 and TRBJ2-6; tentative D call: TRBD1 (7 bases). This CDR3 has 17 residues. CDR1 and CDR2 from the germline V gene are MNHEY and SMNVEV (reference sequence). V dropped 4 bases and J dropped 3 bases, with 16 bases sitting between them. The DNA for the CDR3 is TGTGCCAGCAGTTCCCAGGGGGGTTGGGGTGGGGCCAACGTCCTGACTTTC. It is translated as CASSSQGGWGGANVLTF.

V gene TRBV29-1 combines with J gene TRBJ1-5, with 7 bases matching TRBD1. The CDR3 extends over 13 amino acids. V lost 4 bases, J lost 7 bases, and 7 bases stayed unmatched. CDR1 is SQVTM and CDR2 is ANQGSEA in the germline V gene. CDR3 loop: CSVVTGEEQPQHF. CDR3 nucleotide sequence: TGCAGCGTTGTAACAGGGGAGGAACAGCCCCAGCATTTT.

This clonotype was detected ten times or more. The chain uses TRBV6-5 and TRBJ2-1, with a possible D match to TRBD2 (6 bases). The V end lost 6 bases, the J end lost 4 bases, and 19 bases lay between the germline ends. CDR3 length: 16 amino acids. The V gene's germline CDR1 is MNHEY and CDR2 SVGAGI. The CDR3 region is CASRPLNGEVYNEQFF. For the CDR3, the DNA is TGTGCCAGCAGACCGCTAAATGGGGAGGTATACAATGAGCAGTTCTTC.

V and J are TRBV20-1 and TRBJ2-5, with a weak D call TRBD1 (6 bases). Trimming pared 3 bases from V and 2 bases from J, leaving 19 bases between. Germline V gene lookup returns CDR1 DFQATT and CDR2 SNEGSKA (reference sequence). There are 16 residues in the CDR3. DNA of the CDR3: TGCAGTGCTAGCCCCCAAGTAGGGGGAGCACAAGAGACCCAGTACTTC. It is translated as CSASPQVGGAQETQYF.

In this sample, this clonotype turned up a few times. This rearrangement joins TRBV28 to TRBJ1-2; D is uncertain. CDR3 length: 14 amino acids. Trimming shortened V by 5 bases and J by 5 bases, and 15 bases separated the two germline ends. Germline V gene data show CDR1 as MDHEN and CDR2 as SYDVKM. CDR3 protein: CASSPPDKRYGYTF. In DNA form, the CDR3 reads TGTGCCAGCAGTCCGCCCGACAAGAGATATGGCTACACCTTC.

This chain uses TRBV20-1 with TRBJ2-1; unclear D gene. V gave up 4 bases and J gave up 5 bases, with 9 bases separating them. The CDR3 sequence is 12 residues long. Germline V CDR1 and CDR2: DFQATT, SNEGSKA (reference sequence). The CDR3 region is CSAKGRNNEQFF. CDR3 nucleotide sequence: TGCAGTGCTAAGGGAAGGAACAATGAGCAGTTCTTC.

The genes are TRBV5-1 and TRBJ1-6; the D gene is possibly TRBD1 (6 bases). Germline V lookup: CDR1 SGHRS, CDR2 YFSETQ. This CDR3 is built from 15 residues. V lost 5 bases to trimming and J lost 7 bases, with 16 bases between them. The CDR3 DNA sequence: TGCGCCAGCAGACCCGAGGACAGCAAAAATTCACCCCTCCACTTT. Translating gives CASRPEDSKNSPLHF.

This clonotype was seen a few times. The rearrangement joins TRBV20-1 to TRBJ2-5; D perhaps matches TRBD2 (5 bases). The assigned J gene may be wrong: the sequence end matches TRBJ2-7 better. The CDR3 is 13 amino acids. The germline V gene has CDR1 DFQATT and CDR2 SNEGSKA (reference sequence). The CDR3 region is CSARTPRGHEQYF. The CDR3 bases are TGCAGTGCTCGGACTCCTCGGGGTCACGAGCAGTACTTC.

This clonotype was seen only a few times. The CDR3 bases are TGTGCCAGCCGCAGGACAGGGGAGAATGAGCAGTTCTTC. Its translation: CASRRTGENEQFF. The chain carries TRBV6-2 or TRBV6-3 and TRBJ2-1; 9 nucleotides match TRBD1. Germline V CDR1 and CDR2: MNHEY, SVGEGT. CDR3 length: 13 residues. Trimming removed 8 bases from V and 7 bases from J; junction bases left unmatched: 6.